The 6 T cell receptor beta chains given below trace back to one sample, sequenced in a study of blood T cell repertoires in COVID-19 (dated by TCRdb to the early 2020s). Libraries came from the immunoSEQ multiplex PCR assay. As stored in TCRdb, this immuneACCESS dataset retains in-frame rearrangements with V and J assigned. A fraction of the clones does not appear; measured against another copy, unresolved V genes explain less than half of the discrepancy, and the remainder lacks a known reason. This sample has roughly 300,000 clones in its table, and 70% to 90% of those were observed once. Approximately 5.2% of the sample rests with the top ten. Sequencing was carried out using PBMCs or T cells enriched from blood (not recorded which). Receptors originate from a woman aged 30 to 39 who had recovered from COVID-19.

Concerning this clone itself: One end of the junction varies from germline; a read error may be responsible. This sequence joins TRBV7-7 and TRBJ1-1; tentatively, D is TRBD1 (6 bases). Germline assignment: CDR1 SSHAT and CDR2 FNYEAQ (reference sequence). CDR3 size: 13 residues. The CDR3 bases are TGTGCTAGCAGCTTATTCCAGGGGAGTTTCGCTTTCTTT. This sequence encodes CASSLFQGSFAFF.

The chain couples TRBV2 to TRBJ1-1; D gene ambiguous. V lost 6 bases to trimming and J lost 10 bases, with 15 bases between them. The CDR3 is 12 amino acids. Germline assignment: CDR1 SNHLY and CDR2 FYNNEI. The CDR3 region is CASRPDSSGAFF. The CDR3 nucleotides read TGTGCCAGCAGGCCTGACTCCAGCGGAGCTTTCTTT.

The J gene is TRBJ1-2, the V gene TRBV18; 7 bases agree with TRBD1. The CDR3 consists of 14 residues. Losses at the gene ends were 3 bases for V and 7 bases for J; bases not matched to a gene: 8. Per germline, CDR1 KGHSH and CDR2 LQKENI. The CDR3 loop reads CASSPQTGFGGYTF. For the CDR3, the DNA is TGTGCCAGCTCACCTCAGACAGGGTTTGGTGGCTACACCTTC.

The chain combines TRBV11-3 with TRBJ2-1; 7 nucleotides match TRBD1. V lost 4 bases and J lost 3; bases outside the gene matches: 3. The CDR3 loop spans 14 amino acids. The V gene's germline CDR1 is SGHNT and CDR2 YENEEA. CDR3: CASSYRDSYNEQFF. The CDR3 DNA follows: TGTGCCAGCAGCTACCGGGACAGCTACAATGAGCAGTTCTTC.

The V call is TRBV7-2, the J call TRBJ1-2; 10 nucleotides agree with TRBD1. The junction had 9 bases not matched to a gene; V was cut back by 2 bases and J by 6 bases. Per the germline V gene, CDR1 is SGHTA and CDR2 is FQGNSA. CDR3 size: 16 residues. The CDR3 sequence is CASSLLPGTGAHGYTF. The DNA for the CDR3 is TGTGCCAGCAGCTTACTCCCCGGGACAGGGGCCCATGGCTACACCTTC.

The CDR3 spells CASSDRFYGYTF. CDR3 coding DNA: TGTGCCAGCAGTGACCGGTTCTATGGCTACACCTTC. The chain recombines TRBV6-1 with TRBJ1-2; D is unresolved. This CDR3 is built from 12 residues. CDR1 and CDR2 from the germline V gene are MNHNS and SASEGT. With 3 bases removed from V and 4 bases from J, the gap between germline ends came to 6 bases.